This TCR beta chain came from a study of blood T cell repertoires in COVID-19. At the level of the study: COVID-19 samples, acute and convalescent, were from the United States, Italy and Spain.

V was pared by 5 bases and J by 6 bases, with 12 bases of the junction left unmatched. The length of the CDR3 is 16 residues. Germline assignment: CDR1 SGHNT and CDR2 YENEEA. Profiling relied on immunoSEQ multiplex PCR, and the TCRdb table lists in-frame clones only, not all of them. The sample includes around 250,000 clones, around 83% seen only once; the top ten take roughly 9.4%. The TCR sequence derives from a man aged 40-55 years with active or convalescent COVID-19. Sequenced input: peripheral blood. The V gene is TRBV11-3, the J gene TRBJ2-1, with TRBD1 matching 8 bases. CDR3 sequence reads: CASSRFDRGGSNEQFF. In DNA, the CDR3 is TGTGCCAGCAGCCGTTTTGACAGGGGAGGTAGCAATGAGCAGTTCTTC.